A single sample is the source of the 18 T cell receptor beta chains below, sequenced in a study of shared clonotypes between healthy human individuals. TCRdb's table, derived via immunoSEQ multiplex PCR, lists solely in-frame clones and lacks some. The top ten hold approximately 12% of the sample, which has about 560,000 clones, around 77% seen once. The sample taken for sequencing was PBMCs. The source of these receptors is a woman between 40 and 55 years old in good health. Some clones in this sample may be carry-over from other donors' samples.

As regards this clone: The sample holds other DNA sequences that translate to the same CDR3. The chain carries TRBV10-3 and TRBJ1-1; weak D call: TRBD1 (6 bases). The germline V and J ends were trimmed by 10 bases and 0 bases, with 12 bases remaining between them. CDR1 is ENHRY and CDR2 is SYGVKD in the germline V gene. The CDR3 loop spans 13 amino acids. In DNA, the CDR3 is TGTGCCAGCACCGGGACAATGAACACTGAAGCTTTCTTT. It yields the protein CASTGTMNTEAFF.

The chain employs TRBV10-2 and TRBJ2-3; 10 bases line up with TRBD2. Per the germline V gene, CDR1 is WSHSY and CDR2 is SAAADI. The J segment lost 0 bases and the V segment lost 11 bases, leaving 8 bases of the junction unmatched. The CDR3 extends over 15 amino acids. CDR3 bases: TGCGCCGTAAGCACTAGCGGGACTAGCACAGATACGCAGTATTTT. Translation: CAVSTSGTSTDTQYF.

The chain is built from TRBV14 and TRBJ2-2, with TRBD2 as a possible D gene (6 bases). This CDR3 has 18 amino acids. Trimming took off 0 bases at V and 3 bases at J, with 17 bases between the two ends. CDR1 is SGHDN and CDR2 is FVKESK in the germline V gene. This chain's CDR3 is CASSQDFGGGLYTGELFF. Here the CDR3 DNA reads TGTGCCAGCAGCCAAGATTTCGGGGGAGGACTATACACCGGGGAGCTGTTTTTT.

This chain joins TRBV20-1 and TRBJ2-7, with 10 bases matching TRBD2. The CDR3 has 11 amino acids. The germline V gene has CDR1 DFQATT and CDR2 SNEGSKA (reference sequence). CDR3 protein: CSLAGAYEQYF. The CDR3 coding sequence is TGCAGCCTAGCGGGAGCGTACGAGCAGTACTTC.

The genes are TRBV28 and TRBJ2-7; no reliable D call. CDR1 and CDR2 from the germline V gene are MDHEN and SYDVKM. The CDR3 length is 13 residues. The germline V and J ends were trimmed by 4 bases and 1 base, with 8 bases remaining between them. CDR3 in amino acids: CASSSLQSYEQYF. The CDR3 DNA is TGTGCCAGCAGTTCGCTCCAGTCCTACGAGCAGTACTTC. The complete variable domain, with remaining parts taken from reference TRBV28 and TRBJ2-7, reads DVKVTQSSRYLVKRTGEKVFLECVQDMDHENMFWYRQDPGLGLRLIYFSYDVKMKEKGDIPEGYSVSREKKERFSLILESASTNQTSMYLCASSSLQSYEQYFGPGTRLTVT.

A note on this clone: One end of the junction is discordant with germline, which a read error may explain. The sample has other DNA sequences that encode this CDR3 too. The chain has TRBV6-5 and TRBJ1-1; tentatively, D is TRBD1 (5 bases). Germline V gene sequence: CDR1 MNHEY, CDR2 SVGAGI. The CDR3 runs 14 residues. CDR3 DNA sequence: TGTGCCAGCAGTTACCAAGGGGAGGGGACTGAGGCTTTCTTT. Its protein product is CASSYQGEGTEAFF.

The V gene is TRBV6-4, the J gene TRBJ2-3; 9 nucleotides line up with TRBD2. CDR3 length: 15 amino acids. Germline V CDR1 and CDR2: MRHNA, SNTAGT. With V trimmed by 6 bases and J by 3 bases, 7 bases remained unmatched. The CDR3: CASREIAGETDTQYF. DNA for the CDR3: TGTGCCAGCAGAGAAATAGCGGGAGAGACAGATACGCAGTATTTT.

A word on this clone: This likely traces to a read error, being one base from a far larger clone. The rearrangement links TRBV5-6 to TRBJ2-5; TRBD1 agrees at 7 bases. The J segment lost 0 bases and the V segment lost 3 bases, leaving 5 bases of the junction unmatched. CDR1 is SGHDT, CDR2 YYEEEE, per germline. There are 15 residues in the CDR3. CDR3 coding DNA: TGTGCCAGCAGCTCAACTAGGGGGCACCAAGAGACCCAGTACTTC. This encodes CASSSTRGHQETQYF.

V is TRBV6-1 and J is TRBJ2-7; D may be TRBD1 or TRBD2 (5 bases each). The CDR3 extends over 14 amino acids. Germline CDR1 and CDR2: MNHNS and SASEGT. The DNA for the CDR3 is TGTGCAGAAGACCGGGACGTCAGCTCCTACGAGCAGTACTTC. It yields the protein CAEDRDVSSYEQYF.

The J gene is TRBJ2-7, the V gene TRBV5-6; D is perhaps TRBD1 (6 bases). The V and J ends lost 4 bases and 4 bases respectively, with 15 bases between them. Germline V lookup: CDR1 SGHDT, CDR2 YYEEEE. The CDR3 length is 14 residues. The CDR3 reads CASSPGTSFYEQYF. The CDR3 DNA is TGTGCCAGCAGCCCCGGGACAAGCTTTTACGAGCAGTACTTC.

The V call is TRBV11-2, the J call TRBJ2-5; D remains unclear. The DNA end is more similar to TRBJ2-7, so the J call may be wrong. The germline gives CDR1 SGHAT, CDR2 FQNNGV. The length of the CDR3 is 15 residues. CDR3 sequence reads: CASSKRPENSYEQYF. The CDR3 region has the DNA TGTGCCAGCAGCAAAAGACCCGAGAACTCCTACGAGCAGTACTTC.

This clone was seen a handful of times. The V call is TRBV30, the J call TRBJ1-1, with D unclear. CDR3 size: 14 residues. Trimming stripped 3 bases from V and 7 bases from J, with 18 bases between. Germline V gene lookup returns CDR1 GTSNPN and CDR2 SVGIG (reference sequence). This chain's CDR3 is CAWSSRVTRNEAFF. The CDR3 nucleotides read TGTGCCTGGAGCTCCCGGGTGACTAGAAATGAAGCTTTCTTT.

This chain connects TRBV6-5 to TRBJ1-2, with D possibly being TRBD1 (5 bases). The CDR3 has 15 residues. V lost 0 bases and J lost 3, with 11 bases in between. The V gene's germline CDR1 is MNHEY and CDR2 SVGAGI. As DNA, the CDR3 is TGTGCCAGCAGTTACTCGACGGGGGGGTACTATGGCTACACCTTC. Protein: CASSYSTGGYYGYTF.

The J gene is TRBJ2-1, the V gene TRBV9; 14 nucleotides agree with TRBD2. CDR3 length equals 16 residues. Germline CDR1 reads SGDLS; CDR2 reads YYNGEE. Losses at the gene ends were 4 bases for V and 6 bases for J; bases not matched to a gene: 6. The CDR3 loop reads CASSMRLAGGINEQFF. CDR3 in DNA: TGTGCCAGCAGCATGCGACTAGCGGGAGGGATCAATGAGCAGTTCTTC.

This clone was counted many times. This CDR3 reads CASSVNRQETQYF. In DNA form, the CDR3 reads TGTGCCAGCAGTGTAAACAGGCAAGAGACCCAGTACTTC. The chain carries TRBV2 and TRBJ2-5, with D possibly matching TRBD1 (5 bases). Germline V gene lookup returns CDR1 SNHLY and CDR2 FYNNEI. CDR3 length: 13 residues. The V end lost 4 bases, the J end lost 2 bases, and 8 bases lay between the germline ends.

The rearrangement uses TRBV5-1 and TRBJ2-1; TRBD2 might be the D (6 bases). Germline V gives CDR1 SGHRS, CDR2 YFSETQ. Trimming shortened V by 4 bases and J by 5 bases, and 22 bases separated the two germline ends. The CDR3 runs to 17 residues. In nucleotides, the CDR3 is TGCGCCAGCAGCCCGCCTAAGGTCGGGAGCCAAGACAATGAGCAGTTCTTC. This translates into CASSPPKVGSQDNEQFF.

This chain connects TRBV2 to TRBJ2-7, with no clear D. Germline-derived CDR1 and CDR2 are SNHLY and FYNNEI. The CDR3 loop spans 12 amino acids. V lost 5 bases to trimming and J lost 4 bases, with 9 bases between them. The CDR3 here is CASSWMIYEQYF. CDR3 nucleotides: TGTGCCAGCAGTTGGATGATTTACGAGCAGTACTTC.

This clone was found a few times. The rearrangement links TRBV29-1 to TRBJ2-7, with TRBD2 as a possible D gene (5 bases). Germline values: CDR1 SQVTM, CDR2 ANQGSEA. V was pared by 1 base and J by 6 bases, with 10 bases between. The CDR3 runs 12 residues. CDR3 residues: CSVEVASREQYF. The CDR3 DNA sequence: TGCAGCGTTGAAGTCGCTAGCCGCGAGCAGTACTTC.